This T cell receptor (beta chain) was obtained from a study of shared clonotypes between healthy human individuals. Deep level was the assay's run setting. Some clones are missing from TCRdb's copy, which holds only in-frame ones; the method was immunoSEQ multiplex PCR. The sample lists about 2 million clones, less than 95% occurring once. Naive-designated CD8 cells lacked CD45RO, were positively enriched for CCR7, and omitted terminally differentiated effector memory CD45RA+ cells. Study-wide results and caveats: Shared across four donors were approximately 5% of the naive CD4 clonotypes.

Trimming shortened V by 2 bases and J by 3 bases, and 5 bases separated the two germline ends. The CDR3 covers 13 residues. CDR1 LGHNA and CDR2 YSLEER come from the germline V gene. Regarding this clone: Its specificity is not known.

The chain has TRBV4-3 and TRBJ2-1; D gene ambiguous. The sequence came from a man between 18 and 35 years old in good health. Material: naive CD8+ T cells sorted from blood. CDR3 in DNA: TGCGCCAGCAGCCAAAGCCTCTACAATGAGCAGTTCTTC. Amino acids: CASSQSLYNEQFF.